Sequencing of this T cell receptor beta chain was carried out in a study of neurological immune-mediated disorders. MiXCR was run by TCRdb on the 5' RACE reads, yielding one entry per CDR3 protein. The sample carries 55,000 to 75,000 distinct CDR3 sequences, 2% to 3% recorded once. This CDR3 region has 14 residues. V shed 0 bases and J shed 11 bases, with 17 bases lying between them. From germline, CDR1 is DFQATT and CDR2 SNEGSKA (reference sequence). This clonotype came up many times. This sequence was found in a middle-aged man with multiple sclerosis. V gene TRBV20-1 combines with J gene TRBJ1-5; D perhaps matches TRBD1 (6 bases). Sequencing was performed on PBMCs. CDR3 sequence reads: CSARDLQGTGSQHF. The CDR3 nucleotides are TGCAGTGCTAGAGATCTCCAGGGGACTGGGTCCCAGCATTTT.